This T cell receptor beta chain appears in the sequencing data of a study of glioma-infiltrating T cells. The iRepertoire nested amplicon-rescue multiplex PCR amplified TCR alpha and beta CDR3s from RNA. Tissue mRNA or PBMC total RNA, 100-400 ng, went into one-step reverse transcription and amplification. TCRdb redid the calling of the multiplex PCR reads with MiXCR, one entry per CDR3 protein. The sample holds about 93,000 distinct CDR3 sequences, around 40% seen once. This clonotype was seen a single time. Its cognate antigen is unknown. At one end the junction does not follow the germline gene, possibly because of a read error. This CDR3 spans 17 amino acids. The germline V gene encodes CDR1 SGHRS and CDR2 YFSETQ. Study-level findings and limits: Above-expected tissue-blood divergence occurred in all gliomas, most in low-grade ones. Very few CDR3 sequences were shared between tissue and blood.

The receptor was isolated from a human donor with low-grade glioma or glioblastoma, undergoing nonglioma brain surgery, or in good health (not recorded which). The sequencing sample was made of glioma tissue, nonneoplastic brain tissue, or PBMCs (not recorded which). The chain employs TRBV5-1 and TRBJ1-1; tentatively, D is TRBD1 (5 bases). CDR3 protein: CASSSEKLGAMGTEALF. As DNA, the CDR3 is TGCGCCAGCAGCTCGGAGAAACTAGGGGCGATGGGCACTGAAGCTCTCTTT.